The entry below describes one TCR beta chain. Its antigen remains unidentified. TCR beta CDR3 amplification used RNA transcripts. First-round RT-PCR used HTBI primers; second-round multiplex PCR followed. TCRdb processed the multiplex PCR reads anew with MiXCR; each CDR3 protein has one entry. The table has about 210,000 distinct CDR3 sequences, around 30% seen once. This sample was taken from a study of Graves' ophthalmopathy and Graves' hyperthyroidism. The study, taken as a whole, reports: Ophthalmopathy progression cases were predicted by the model with approximately 70% sensitivity and 72.22% specificity. Blood samples also showed most expanded thyroid clonotypes exceeding 0.001 frequency.

The germline gives CDR1 WSHSY, CDR2 SAAADI. CDR3 length: 14 amino acids. V trimming: 6 bases; J trimming: 2 bases; junction bases outside the gene matches: 5. V and J are TRBV10-2 and TRBJ2-5, with 8 bases matching TRBD2. This TCR was sampled from a man between 50 and 59 years old with Graves' ophthalmopathy. Material for sequencing was peripheral blood. The CDR3 sequence: CASRTSGLQETQYF. The CDR3 coding sequence is TGCGCCAGCAGAACTAGCGGATTACAAGAGACCCAGTACTTC.